This T cell receptor beta chain appears in the sequencing data of a study of T cell repertoires in cytomegalovirus infection (dated by TCRdb to the late 2010s). Study-wide context: Recently identified HLA-C-restricted CMV epitopes, whose presentation resists viral immunomodulation, were targeted by peptide stimulations together with well-studied HLA-B-restricted epitopes. Because public TCR beta signatures pointed to carriage of CMV infection together with the matching HLA type, the HLA type of each donor mattered for the analysis.

The CDR3 runs 13 amino acids, cysteine and phenylalanine included. Of the read, only the CDR3 DNA is kept; its 39 bases are in frame from base 1. Here V drops 8 bases and J drops 3 bases, and the junction holds 4 bases not matched to any gene. The germline V gene (reference sequence) supplies CDR1 MNHNY and CDR2 SVGAGI. The sample's treatment or condition label is to be understood as: in vitro stimulation with specific CMV peptide epitopes to enrich CMV-specific T cells. Summary of the overall study and its limitations: The ex vivo response was dominated by HLA-C-restricted CMV-specific TCR beta clonotypes, and the single most frequent clonotype in two of eight donors was supplied by these HLA-C-restricted clonotypes. Carriers of CMV infection plus the relevant HLA type were discriminated by the cumulative frequency of public TCR beta family members in the study cohort and in an independent roughly 400-donor cohort.

Comment on this clonotype: What antigen it recognizes has not been identified. No per-base quality is available; no much larger clone lies one base away.

The sequencing machine was an Illumina HiSeq 1500. TCRdb reran the public reads through fastp at Q25 and MiXCR, keeping productive beta chains. For every CDR3 protein sequence, its rows merge into one entry that carries the most common genes and DNA. Here the sample has about 400,000 distinct CDR3 sequences; about 34% occur a single time. Of the sample, approximately 15% is held by the ten largest clones. The sequence came from a human donor in good health (CMV status not recorded). Some clones in this sample may be carry-over from other donors' samples. The V and J segments used are TRBV6-6 and TRBJ2-7, with TRBD1 identical over 10 junction bases. The specimen comprised cultured PBMCs, sampled from culture after CMV antigen stimulation. The nucleotide sequence reads as follows: TGTGCCAGCGGAGGGGACAGGGGCTACGAGCAGTACTTC. It codes for CASGGDRGYEQYF.